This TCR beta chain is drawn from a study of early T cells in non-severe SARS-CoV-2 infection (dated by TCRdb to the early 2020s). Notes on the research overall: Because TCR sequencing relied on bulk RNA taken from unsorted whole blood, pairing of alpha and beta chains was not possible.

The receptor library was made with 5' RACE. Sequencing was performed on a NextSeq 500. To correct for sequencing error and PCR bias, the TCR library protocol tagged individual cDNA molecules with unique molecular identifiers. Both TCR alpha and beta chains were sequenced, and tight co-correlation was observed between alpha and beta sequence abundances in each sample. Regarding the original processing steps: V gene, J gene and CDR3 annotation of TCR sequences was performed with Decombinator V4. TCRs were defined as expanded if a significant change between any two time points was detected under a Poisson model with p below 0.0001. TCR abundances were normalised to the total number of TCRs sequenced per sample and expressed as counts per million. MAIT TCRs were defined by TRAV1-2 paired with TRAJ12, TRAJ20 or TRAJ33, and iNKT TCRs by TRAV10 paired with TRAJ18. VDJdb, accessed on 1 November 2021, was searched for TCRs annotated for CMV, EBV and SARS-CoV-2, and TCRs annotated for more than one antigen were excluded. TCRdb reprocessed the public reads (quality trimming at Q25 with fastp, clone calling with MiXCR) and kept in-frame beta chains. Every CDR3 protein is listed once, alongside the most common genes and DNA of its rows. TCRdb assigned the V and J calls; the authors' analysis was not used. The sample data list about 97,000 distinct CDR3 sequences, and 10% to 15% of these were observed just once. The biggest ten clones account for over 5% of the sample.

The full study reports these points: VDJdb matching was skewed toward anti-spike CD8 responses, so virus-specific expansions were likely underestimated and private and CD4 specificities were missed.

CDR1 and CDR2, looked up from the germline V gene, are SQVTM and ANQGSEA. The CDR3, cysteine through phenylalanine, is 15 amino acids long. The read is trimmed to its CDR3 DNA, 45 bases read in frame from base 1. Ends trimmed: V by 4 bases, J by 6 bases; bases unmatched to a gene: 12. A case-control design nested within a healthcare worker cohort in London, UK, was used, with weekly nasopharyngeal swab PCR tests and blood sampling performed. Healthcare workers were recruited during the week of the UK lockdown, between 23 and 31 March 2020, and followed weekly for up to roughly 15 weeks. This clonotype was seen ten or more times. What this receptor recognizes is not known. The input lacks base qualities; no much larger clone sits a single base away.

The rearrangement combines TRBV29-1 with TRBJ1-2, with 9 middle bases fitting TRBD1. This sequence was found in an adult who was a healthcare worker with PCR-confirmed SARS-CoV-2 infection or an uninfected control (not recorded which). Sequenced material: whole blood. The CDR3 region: CSVVPGTGKSDGYTF. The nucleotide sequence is TGCAGCGTTGTGCCGGGGACAGGGAAAAGCGATGGCTACACCTTC.